The entry that follows covers one TCR beta chain sequence. Its antigen is still unknown. The method was immunoSEQ multiplex PCR; TCRdb's version includes in-frame clones alone and lacks a portion of them. This sample has over 65,000 clones, with roughly nine tenths found just once. The source of the sample is a study of T cell responses to AZD1222 COVID-19 vaccine. Germline V gene data show CDR1 as LNHDA and CDR2 as SQIVND (reference sequence). V was cut by 4 bases and J by 8 bases, with 15 bases left in between. The CDR3 sequence is 15 residues long. General observations from the study: Regions 160-218 and 743-854 held dominance among vaccine-associated CD4 TCRs, which spanned spike. Epitopes outside B.1.351 and B.1.1.7 mutated regions reportedly drew nearly half of spike TCRs. At baseline, seropositivity was found in only a handful of AZD1222 recipients. The donors showed a predominance of white British ancestry and of females, with possible underestimation of clonal diversity.

This specimen consisted of peripheral blood, obtained on day 0 of AZD1222 vaccination. This chain connects TRBV19 to TRBJ1-6, with D possibly matching TRBD1 (6 bases). The sequence was obtained from an adult in good health. The CDR3 loop is CASSTRDMNYSPLHF. CDR3 nucleotides: TGTGCCAGTAGTACCCGGGACATGAATTATTCACCCCTCCACTTT.